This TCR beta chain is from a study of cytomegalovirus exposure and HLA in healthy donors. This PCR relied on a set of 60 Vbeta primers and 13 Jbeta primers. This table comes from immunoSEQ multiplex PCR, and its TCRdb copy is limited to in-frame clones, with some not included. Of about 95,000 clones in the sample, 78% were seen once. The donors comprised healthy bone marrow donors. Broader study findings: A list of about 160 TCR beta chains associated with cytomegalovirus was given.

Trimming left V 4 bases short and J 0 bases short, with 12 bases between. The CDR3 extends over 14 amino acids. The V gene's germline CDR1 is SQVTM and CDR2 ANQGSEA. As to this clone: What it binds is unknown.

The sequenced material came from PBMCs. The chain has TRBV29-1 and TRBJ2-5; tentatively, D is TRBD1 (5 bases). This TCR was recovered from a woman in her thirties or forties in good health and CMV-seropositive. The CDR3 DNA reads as TGCAGCGTTGCCCCCGACAGCAACCAAGAGACCCAGTACTTC. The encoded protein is CSVAPDSNQETQYF.